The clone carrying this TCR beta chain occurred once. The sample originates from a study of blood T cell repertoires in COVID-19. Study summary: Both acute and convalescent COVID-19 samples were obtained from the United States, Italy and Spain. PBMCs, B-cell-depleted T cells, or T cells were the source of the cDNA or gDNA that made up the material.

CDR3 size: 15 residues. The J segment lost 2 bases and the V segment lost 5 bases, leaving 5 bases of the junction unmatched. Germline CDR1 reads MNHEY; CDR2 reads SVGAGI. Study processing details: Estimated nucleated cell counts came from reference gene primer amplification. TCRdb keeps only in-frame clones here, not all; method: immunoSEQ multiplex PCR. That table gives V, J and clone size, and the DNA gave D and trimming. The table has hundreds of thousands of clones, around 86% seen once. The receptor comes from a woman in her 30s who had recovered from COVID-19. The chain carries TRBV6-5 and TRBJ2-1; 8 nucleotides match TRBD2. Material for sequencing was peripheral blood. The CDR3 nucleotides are TGTGCCAGCAGTCCTTCTAGCGGGCCCTACAATGAGCAGTTCTTC. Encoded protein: CASSPSSGPYNEQFF.